Below, 12 T cell receptor beta chains from the same sample are listed, as sequenced in a study of T cell responses to AZD1222 COVID-19 vaccine. Assay used: immunoSEQ multiplex PCR; TCRdb lists only in-frame clones, some missing. The table lists more than 110,000 clones. The specimen sequenced was peripheral blood. These receptors all stem from an adult in good health.

The chain carries TRBV28 and TRBJ1-1; a possible D gene is TRBD1 (5 bases). The germline gives CDR1 MDHEN, CDR2 SYDVKM. Trimming took 5 bases from V and 6 from J, leaving 19 bases between them. The CDR3 runs 15 residues. The CDR3, as DNA: TGTGCCAGCAGTCACCAACAGGTTATAGGGGCTGAAGCTTTCTTT. The encoded protein is CASSHQQVIGAEAFF.

This chain joins TRBV11-2 and TRBJ1-2, with D possibly matching TRBD1 (5 bases). Trimming removed 1 base at V and 0 bases at J, with 9 bases between. Germline CDR1 reads SGHAT; CDR2 reads FQNNGV. The CDR3 is 15 amino acids. CDR3: CASSLGPQANYGYTF. The CDR3, as DNA: TGTGCCAGCAGCTTAGGCCCACAGGCTAACTATGGCTACACCTTC. Supplemented by reference TRBV11-2 and TRBJ1-2, the full variable domain reads EAGVAQSPRYKIIEKRQSVAFWCNPISGHATLYWYQQILGQGPKLLIQFQNNGVVDDSQLPKDRFSAERLKGVDSTLKIQPAKLEDSAVYLCASSLGPQANYGYTFGSGTRLTVV.

This rearrangement joins TRBV7-3 to TRBJ2-2; D possibly corresponds to TRBD2 (6 bases). The germline V gene has CDR1 SGHTA and CDR2 FQGTGA. V dropped 5 bases and J dropped 4 bases, with 11 bases sitting between them. There are 14 residues in the CDR3. In DNA, the CDR3 is TGTGCCAGCAGCCGAACTAGCTCCACCGGGGAGCTGTTTTTT. It yields the protein CASSRTSSTGELFF.

The V gene is TRBV3-1 (or the pseudogene TRBV3-2), the J gene TRBJ1-4; TRBD1 matches at 10 bases. CDR3 size: 15 residues. Germline V gene data show CDR1 as LGHDT and CDR2 as YNNKEL (reference sequence). The J segment lost 8 bases and the V segment lost 4 bases, leaving 7 bases of the junction unmatched. CDR3 sequence: CASSLRTGGEEKLFF. The CDR3 DNA is TGTGCCAGCAGCCTCCGGACAGGGGGAGAAGAAAAACTGTTTTTT.

The V gene is TRBV6-1, the J gene TRBJ1-1, with a possible D match to TRBD1 (6 bases). This CDR3 has 15 amino acids. The V end was cut by 3 bases, the J end by 0 bases, with 11 bases between. Germline lookup yields CDR1 MNHNS and CDR2 SASEGT. The CDR3 DNA is TGTGCCAGCAGTGAGCCCGGACAGATGAACACTGAAGCTTTCTTT. Its protein is CASSEPGQMNTEAFF.

DNA for the CDR3: TGTGCCAGCAGCTCCTACGAGCAGTACTTC. As protein: CASSSYEQYF. This rearrangement joins TRBV3-1 (or the pseudogene TRBV3-2) to TRBJ2-7, with D unclear. Germline CDR1 LGHDT, CDR2 YNNKEL (reference sequence). The CDR3 totals 10 residues. The V gene lost 5 bases and the J gene lost 1 base, with 0 bases spanning the gap.

This chain links TRBV6-1 with TRBJ1-1, with D possibly being TRBD1 (6 bases). V dropped 2 bases and J dropped 2 bases, with 12 bases sitting between them. The germline gives CDR1 MNHNS, CDR2 SASEGT. The CDR3 is 15 residues long. The DNA of the CDR3 is TGTGCCAGCAGTGAATTGGGGGCCAGAAACACTGAAGCTTTCTTT. Its translation is CASSELGARNTEAFF.

The rearrangement links TRBV7-6 to TRBJ1-1, with 12 bases aligning to TRBD1. From germline, CDR1 is SGHVS and CDR2 FNYEAQ. The trim removed 5 bases at V and 4 bases at J, leaving 8 bases unmatched. This CDR3 contains 16 residues. The CDR3 loop reads CASSQGQGAVVTEAFF. CDR3 DNA: TGTGCCAGCAGCCAGGGACAGGGGGCCGTTGTCACTGAAGCTTTCTTT.

V usage is TRBV28 and J usage is TRBJ1-3; D unclear. V was clipped by 10 bases and J by 2 bases, with 15 bases between them. The CDR3 contains 14 residues. The germline gives CDR1 MDHEN, CDR2 SYDVKM. CDR3 bases: TGTGCCACCGGAGCGGGAGCTACTGGAAACACCATATATTTT. Amino acids: CATGAGATGNTIYF.

This chain joins TRBV2 and TRBJ1-1; no reliable D call. Trimming took 7 bases from V and 1 from J, leaving 10 bases between them. The CDR3 runs to 13 residues. Germline V CDR1 and CDR2: SNHLY, FYNNEI. The CDR3 here is CASNYQPNTEAFF. The DNA of the CDR3 is TGTGCCAGCAATTATCAACCGAACACTGAAGCTTTCTTT.

This chain connects TRBV19 to TRBJ2-2; possibly TRBD1 for D (6 bases). Germline V CDR1 and CDR2: LNHDA, SQIVND (reference sequence). V lost 5 bases to trimming and J lost 4 bases, with 11 bases between them. The CDR3 consists of 14 residues. The CDR3 bases are TGTGCCAGTAGTCCAGGGGATAGCACCGGGGAGCTGTTTTTT. Amino acids: CASSPGDSTGELFF.

The V gene is TRBV5-1, the J gene TRBJ1-1; D remains unclear. Trimming took off 4 bases at V and 0 bases at J, with 4 bases between the two ends. The CDR3 spans 12 residues. Per germline, CDR1 SGHRS and CDR2 YFSETQ. CDR3 sequence reads: CASSEVNTEAFF. The CDR3 region has the DNA TGCGCCAGCAGCGAGGTGAACACTGAAGCTTTCTTT.